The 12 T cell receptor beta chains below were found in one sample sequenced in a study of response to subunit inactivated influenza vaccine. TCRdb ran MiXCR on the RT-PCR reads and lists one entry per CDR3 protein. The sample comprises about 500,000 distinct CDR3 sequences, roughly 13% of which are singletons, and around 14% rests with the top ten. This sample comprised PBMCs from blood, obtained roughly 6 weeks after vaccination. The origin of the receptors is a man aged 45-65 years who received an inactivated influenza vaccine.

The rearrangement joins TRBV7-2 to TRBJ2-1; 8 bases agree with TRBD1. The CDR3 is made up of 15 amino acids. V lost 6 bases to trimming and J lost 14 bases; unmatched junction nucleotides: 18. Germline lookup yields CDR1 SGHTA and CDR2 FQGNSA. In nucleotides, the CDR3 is TGTGCCAGCAGATCCGGACAGGGCGACCTCGGTGGTGAGTTCTTC. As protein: CASRSGQGDLGGEFF.

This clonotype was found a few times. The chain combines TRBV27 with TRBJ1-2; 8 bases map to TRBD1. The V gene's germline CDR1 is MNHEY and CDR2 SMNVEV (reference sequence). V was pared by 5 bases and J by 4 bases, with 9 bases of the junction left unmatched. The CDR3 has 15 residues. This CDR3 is CASSPPGGARYGYTF. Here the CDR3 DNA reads TGTGCCAGCAGTCCCCCAGGGGGCGCGCGCTATGGCTACACCTTC.

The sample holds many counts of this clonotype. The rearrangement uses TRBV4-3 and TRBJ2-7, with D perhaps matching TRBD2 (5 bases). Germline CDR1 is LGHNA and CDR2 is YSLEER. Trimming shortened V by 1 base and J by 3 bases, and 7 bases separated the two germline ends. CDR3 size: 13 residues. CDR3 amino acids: CASSQVGGYEQYF. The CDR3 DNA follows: TGCGCCAGCAGCCAAGTAGGAGGCTACGAGCAGTACTTC.

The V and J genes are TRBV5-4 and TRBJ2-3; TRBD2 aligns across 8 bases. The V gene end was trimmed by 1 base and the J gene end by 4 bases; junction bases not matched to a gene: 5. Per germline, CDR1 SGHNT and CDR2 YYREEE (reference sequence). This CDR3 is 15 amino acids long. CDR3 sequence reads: CASSLRGRFSDTQYF. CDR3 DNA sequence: TGTGCCAGCAGCTTGCGCGGGAGGTTCTCAGATACGCAGTATTTT.

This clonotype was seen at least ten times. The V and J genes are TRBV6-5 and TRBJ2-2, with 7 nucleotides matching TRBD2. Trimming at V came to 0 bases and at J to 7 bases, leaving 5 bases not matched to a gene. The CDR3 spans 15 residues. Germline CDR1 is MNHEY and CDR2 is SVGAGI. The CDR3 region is CASSYSVGGVGELFF. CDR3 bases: TGTGCCAGCAGTTACTCGGTGGGGGGGGTCGGGGAGCTGTTTTTT.

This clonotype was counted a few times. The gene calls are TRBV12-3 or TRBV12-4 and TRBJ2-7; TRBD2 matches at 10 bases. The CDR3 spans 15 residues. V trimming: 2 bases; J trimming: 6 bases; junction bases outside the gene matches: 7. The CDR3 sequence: CASSLMASGSPEQYF. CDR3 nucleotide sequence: TGTGCCAGCAGTTTAATGGCTAGCGGGAGCCCCGAGCAGTACTTC.

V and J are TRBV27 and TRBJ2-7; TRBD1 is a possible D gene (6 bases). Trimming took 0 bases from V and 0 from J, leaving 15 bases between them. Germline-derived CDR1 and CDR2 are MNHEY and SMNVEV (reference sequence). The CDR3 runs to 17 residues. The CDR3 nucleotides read TGTGCCAGCAGTTTATCTAACCCCGGACAGAGCTCCTACGAGCAGTACTTC. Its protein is CASSLSNPGQSSYEQYF.

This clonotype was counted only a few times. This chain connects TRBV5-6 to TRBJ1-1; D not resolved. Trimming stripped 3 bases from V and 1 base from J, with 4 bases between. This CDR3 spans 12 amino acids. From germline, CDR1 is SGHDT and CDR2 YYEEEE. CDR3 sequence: CASSWGNTEAFF. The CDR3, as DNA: TGTGCCAGCAGCTGGGGGAACACTGAAGCTTTCTTT. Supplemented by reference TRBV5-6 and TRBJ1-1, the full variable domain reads DAGVTQSPTHLIKTRGQQVTLRCSPKSGHDTVSWYQQALGQGPQFIFQYYEEEERQRGNFPDRFSGHQFPNYSSELNVNALLLGDSALYLCASSWGNTEAFFGQGTRLTVV.

The CDR3 DNA reads TGCGCCAGCAGCTTGGCCGGCGGGGGGGCCCACAATGAGCAGTTCTTC. Protein: CASSLAGGGAHNEQFF. The rearrangement links TRBV5-1 to TRBJ2-1; 9 positions match TRBD2. The trim removed 0 bases at V and 5 bases at J, leaving 6 bases unmatched. The CDR3 sequence is 16 residues long. CDR1 is SGHRS, CDR2 YFSETQ, per germline.

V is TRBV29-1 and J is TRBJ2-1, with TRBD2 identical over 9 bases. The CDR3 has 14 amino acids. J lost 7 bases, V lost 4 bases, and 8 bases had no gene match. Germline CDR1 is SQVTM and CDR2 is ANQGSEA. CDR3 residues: CSVGQRGAWNEQFF. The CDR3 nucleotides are TGCAGCGTTGGGCAGCGGGGGGCCTGGAATGAGCAGTTCTTC.

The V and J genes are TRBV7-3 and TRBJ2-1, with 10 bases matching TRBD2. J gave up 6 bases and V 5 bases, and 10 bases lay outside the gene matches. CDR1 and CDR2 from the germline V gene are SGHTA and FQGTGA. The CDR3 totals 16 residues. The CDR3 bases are TGTGCCAGCAGCCCCTTGGCCACTAGCGGGACCAATGAGCAGTTCTTC. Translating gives CASSPLATSGTNEQFF.

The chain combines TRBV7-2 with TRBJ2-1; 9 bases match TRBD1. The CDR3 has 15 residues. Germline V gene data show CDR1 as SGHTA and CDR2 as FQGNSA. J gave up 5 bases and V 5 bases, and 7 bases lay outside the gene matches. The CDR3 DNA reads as TGTGCCAGCAGCATGCGACAGGGGGTGGACAATGAGCAGTTCTTC. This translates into CASSMRQGVDNEQFF.